This passage covers 13 T cell receptor beta chains from one sample sequenced in a study of technical replicates of blood from several donors. Some clones are missing from TCRdb's copy, which holds only in-frame ones; the method was immunoSEQ multiplex PCR. The table records 45,000 to 55,000 clones, 90% to 95% of them present only once. The specimen sequenced was T cells isolated from PBMCs. The receptors were gathered from a human donor in good health.

The J gene is TRBJ2-7, the V gene TRBV5-4; 8 bases line up with TRBD2. The CDR3 loop spans 17 amino acids. Germline V lookup: CDR1 SGHNT, CDR2 YYREEE (reference sequence). V gave up 2 bases and J gave up 2 bases; unmatched junction bases: 12. The CDR3 sequence: CASSFGATSVTTYEQYF. In DNA form, the CDR3 reads TGTGCCAGCAGCTTCGGGGCGACTAGCGTAACTACCTACGAGCAGTACTTC.

This sequence joins TRBV7-6 and TRBJ1-4, with D uncertain. The CDR3 has 17 residues. Per germline, CDR1 SGHVS and CDR2 FNYEAQ. The V gene lost 5 bases and the J gene lost 0 bases, with 16 bases spanning the gap. As DNA, the CDR3 is TGTGCCAGCAGCCCGTCCATGGTGGGAGCAACTAATGAAAAACTGTTTTTT. Translated: CASSPSMVGATNEKLFF.

This chain joins TRBV7-3 and TRBJ2-1; 9 bases map to TRBD1. Unmatched junction bases numbered 7, after V lost 2 bases and J lost 5 bases. The CDR3 is 16 amino acids. From germline, CDR1 is SGHTA and CDR2 FQGTGA. DNA of the CDR3: TGTGCCAGCAGCTTAGCCCCGGGACAGGGTAACAATGAGCAGTTCTTC. It encodes CASSLAPGQGNNEQFF. The variable domain in full, with the rest retrieved from reference TRBV7-3 and TRBJ2-1, is GAGVSQTPSNKVTEKGKYVELRCDPISGHTALYWYRQSLGQGPEFLIYFQGTGAADDSGLPNDRFFAVRPEGSVSTLKIQRTERGDSAVYLCASSLAPGQGNNEQFFGPGTRLTVL.

This clone was counted a single time. CDR3 nucleotides: TGCAGCGCTGTACCCAGGGAAGGCACAGATACGCAGTATTTT. It yields the protein CSAVPREGTDTQYF. The chain joins TRBV29-1 to TRBJ2-3, with D maybe TRBD1 (5 bases). The CDR3 is 14 amino acids. V was pared by 7 bases and J by 1 base, with 15 bases between. CDR1 SQVTM and CDR2 ANQGSEA come from the germline V gene.

The chain recombines TRBV10-3 with TRBJ2-2; tentatively, D is TRBD2 (6 bases). Looked up from germline, CDR1 is ENHRY and CDR2 is SYGVKD. Trimming took 0 bases from V and 1 from J, leaving 12 bases between them. CDR3 size: 17 residues. CDR3 nucleotide sequence: TGTGCCATCAGTGAGTCGATAGCGGTTAAGAACACCGGGGAGCTGTTTTTT. It encodes CAISESIAVKNTGELFF.

This sequence joins TRBV5-1 and TRBJ2-4; TRBD2 matches 14 bases. V dropped 5 bases and J dropped 8; count of bases not matched to a gene: 0. Germline lookup yields CDR1 SGHRS and CDR2 YFSETQ. The CDR3 is 13 residues long. DNA for the CDR3: TGCGCCAGCAGGGGACTAGCGGGAGACATTCAGTACTTC. It encodes CASRGLAGDIQYF.

This chain uses TRBV29-1 with TRBJ2-7; D is ambiguous. The CDR3 length is 13 residues. Trimming took off 4 bases at V and 1 base at J, with 11 bases between the two ends. Per germline, CDR1 SQVTM and CDR2 ANQGSEA. CDR3 coding DNA: TGCAGCGTTGTTGCAGGTCTTTCCTACGAGCAGTACTTC. Its protein product is CSVVAGLSYEQYF.

This clone has a handful of counts. The rearrangement joins TRBV5-5 to TRBJ2-7, with D perhaps matching TRBD2 (5 bases). Trimming cost V 4 bases and J 6 bases, with 17 bases left between them. The CDR3 spans 14 residues. Germline V gives CDR1 SGHKS, CDR2 YYEKEE (reference sequence). In DNA, the CDR3 is TGTGCCAGCAGCACGGACCCGCTAGGAGGCGAGCAGTACTTC. Encoded protein: CASSTDPLGGEQYF.

The CDR3 is CASSLTGRQETQYF. The CDR3 coding sequence is TGCGCCAGCAGCTTAACAGGCCGTCAAGAGACCCAGTACTTC. This chain links TRBV5-1 with TRBJ2-5; tentative D call: TRBD1 (5 bases). The CDR3 consists of 14 residues. Trimming took 2 bases from V and 2 from J, leaving 10 bases between them. CDR1 is SGHRS and CDR2 is YFSETQ in the germline V gene.

V and J are TRBV7-9 and TRBJ1-2; the D gene is possibly TRBD1 (5 bases). Germline-derived CDR1 and CDR2 are SEHNR and FQNEAQ (reference sequence). V lost 5 bases and J 6 bases, leaving 19 bases between the germline ends. The CDR3 has 15 amino acids. CDR3 in amino acids: CASSGSGGDLHGYTF. The DNA for the CDR3 is TGTGCCAGCAGCGGGAGCGGGGGGGATTTGCATGGCTACACCTTC.

V and J are TRBV6-5 and TRBJ1-2; D ambiguous. Trimming left V 0 bases short and J 4 bases short, with 12 bases between. Germline V gene data show CDR1 as MNHEY and CDR2 as SVGAGI. This CDR3 is built from 15 residues. The CDR3 bases are TGTGCCAGCAGTTACTCGAATGGGGAGGGCTATGGCTACACCTTC. Amino acids: CASSYSNGEGYGYTF.

This clone was seen just once. The rearrangement links TRBV13 to TRBJ1-4; 7 bases agree with TRBD1. From germline, CDR1 is PRHDT and CDR2 FYEKMQ (reference sequence). The J segment lost 7 bases and the V segment lost 5 bases, leaving 10 bases of the junction unmatched. This CDR3 contains 15 residues. The CDR3 sequence is CASSPQGKTGEKLFF. The DNA of the CDR3 is TGTGCCAGCAGCCCACAGGGGAAGACGGGTGAAAAACTGTTTTTT.

The V and J genes are TRBV5-4 and TRBJ2-7, with 10 bases that match TRBD1. This CDR3 contains 17 residues. Germline values: CDR1 SGHNT, CDR2 YYREEE (reference sequence). After removal of 0 bases from V and 5 bases from J, the junction contained 11 bases not matched to a gene. In DNA, the CDR3 is TGTGCCAGCAGCTTGGAGGCTTTAAGGGACAGGGGAAACGAGCAGTACTTC. Translation gives CASSLEALRDRGNEQYF.